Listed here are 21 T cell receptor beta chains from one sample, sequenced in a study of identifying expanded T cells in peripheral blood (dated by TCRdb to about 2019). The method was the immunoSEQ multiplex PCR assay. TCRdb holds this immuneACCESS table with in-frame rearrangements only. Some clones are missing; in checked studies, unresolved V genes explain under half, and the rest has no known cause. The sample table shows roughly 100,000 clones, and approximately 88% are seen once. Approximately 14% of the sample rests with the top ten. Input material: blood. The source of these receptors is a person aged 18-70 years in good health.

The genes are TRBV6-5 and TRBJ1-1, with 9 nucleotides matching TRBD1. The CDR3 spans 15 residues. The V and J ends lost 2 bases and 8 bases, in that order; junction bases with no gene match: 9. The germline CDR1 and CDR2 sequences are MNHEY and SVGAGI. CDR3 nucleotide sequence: TGTGCCAGCAGTTACGTCGGGACAGGGCTTACCGAAGCTTTCTTT. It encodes CASSYVGTGLTEAFF.

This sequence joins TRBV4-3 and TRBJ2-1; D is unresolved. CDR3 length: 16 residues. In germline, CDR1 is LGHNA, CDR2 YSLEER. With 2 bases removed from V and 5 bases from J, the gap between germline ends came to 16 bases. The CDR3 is CASSQQTGAAHNEQFF. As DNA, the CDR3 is TGCGCCAGCAGCCAACAGACGGGCGCCGCTCACAATGAGCAGTTCTTC.

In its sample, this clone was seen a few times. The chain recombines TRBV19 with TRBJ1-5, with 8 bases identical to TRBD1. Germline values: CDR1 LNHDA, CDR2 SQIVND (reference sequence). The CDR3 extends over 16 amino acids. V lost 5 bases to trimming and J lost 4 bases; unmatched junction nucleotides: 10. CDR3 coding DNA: TGTGCCAGTAGTGCCCGAGCCGGGACAGGTAATCAGCCCCAGCATTTT. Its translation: CASSARAGTGNQPQHF.

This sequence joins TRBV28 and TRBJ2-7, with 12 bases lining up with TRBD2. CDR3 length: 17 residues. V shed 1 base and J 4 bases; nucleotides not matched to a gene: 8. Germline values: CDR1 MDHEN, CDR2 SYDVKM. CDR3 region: CASSLLSTSGRRYEQYF. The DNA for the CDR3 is TGTGCCAGCAGTTTATTATCAACTAGCGGGAGGAGATACGAGCAGTACTTC.

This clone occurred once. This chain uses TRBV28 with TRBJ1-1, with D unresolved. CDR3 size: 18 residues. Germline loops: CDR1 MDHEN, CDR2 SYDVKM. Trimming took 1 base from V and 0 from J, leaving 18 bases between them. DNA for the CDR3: TGTGCCAGCAGTTTATTAGGACTACAATTGACTATGAACACTGAAGCTTTCTTT. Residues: CASSLLGLQLTMNTEAFF.

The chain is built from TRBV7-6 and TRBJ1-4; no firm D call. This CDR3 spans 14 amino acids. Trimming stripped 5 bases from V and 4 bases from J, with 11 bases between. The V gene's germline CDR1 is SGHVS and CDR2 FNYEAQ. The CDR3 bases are TGTGCCAGCAGCCTAAGGCCTGGTAATGAAAAACTGTTTTTT. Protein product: CASSLRPGNEKLFF.

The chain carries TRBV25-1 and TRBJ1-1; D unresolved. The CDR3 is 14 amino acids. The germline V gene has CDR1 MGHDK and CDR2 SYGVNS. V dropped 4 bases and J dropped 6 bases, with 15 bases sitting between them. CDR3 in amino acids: CASSGPGGNSEAFF. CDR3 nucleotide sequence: TGTGCCAGCAGTGGCCCCGGTGGAAATTCTGAAGCTTTCTTT.

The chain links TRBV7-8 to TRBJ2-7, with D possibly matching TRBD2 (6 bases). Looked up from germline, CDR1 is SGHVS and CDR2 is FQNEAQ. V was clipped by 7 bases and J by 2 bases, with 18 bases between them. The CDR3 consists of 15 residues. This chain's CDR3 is CASIPRVDYTYEQYF. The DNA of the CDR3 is TGTGCCAGCATCCCGAGGGTGGACTATACCTACGAGCAGTACTTC. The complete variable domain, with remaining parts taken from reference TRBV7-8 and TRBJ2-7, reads GAGVSQSPRYKVAKRGQDVALRCDPISGHVSLFWYQQALGQGPEFLTYFQNEAQLDKSGLPSDRFFAERPEGSVSTLKIQRTQQEDSAVYLCASIPRVDYTYEQYFGPGTRLTVT.

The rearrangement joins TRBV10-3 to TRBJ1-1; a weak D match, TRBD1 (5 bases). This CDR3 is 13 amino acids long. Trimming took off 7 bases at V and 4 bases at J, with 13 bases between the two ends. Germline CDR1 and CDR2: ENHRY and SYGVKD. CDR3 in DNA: TGTGCCATCAAAGGGACGGATTTCACTGAAGCTTTCTTT. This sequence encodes CAIKGTDFTEAFF.

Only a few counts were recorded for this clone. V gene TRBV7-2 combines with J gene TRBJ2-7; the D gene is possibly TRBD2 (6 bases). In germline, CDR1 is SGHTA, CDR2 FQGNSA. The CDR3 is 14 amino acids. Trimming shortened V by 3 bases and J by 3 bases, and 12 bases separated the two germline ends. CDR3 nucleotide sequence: TGTGCCAGCAGCTTGGGGATTAGCGGCTACGAGCAGTACTTC. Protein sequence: CASSLGISGYEQYF.

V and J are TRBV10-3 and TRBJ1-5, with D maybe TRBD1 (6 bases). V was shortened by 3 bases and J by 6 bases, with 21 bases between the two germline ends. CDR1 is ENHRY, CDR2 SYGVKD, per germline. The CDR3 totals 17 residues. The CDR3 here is CAISEREPGGRGQPQHF. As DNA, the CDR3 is TGTGCCATCAGTGAAAGGGAGCCCGGGGGCAGAGGTCAGCCCCAGCATTTT.

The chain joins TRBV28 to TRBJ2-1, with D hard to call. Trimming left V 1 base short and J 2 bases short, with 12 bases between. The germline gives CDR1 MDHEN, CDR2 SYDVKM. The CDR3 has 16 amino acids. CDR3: CASSLYPQRTYNEQFF. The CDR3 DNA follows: TGTGCCAGCAGTTTATATCCCCAACGTACCTACAATGAGCAGTTCTTC.

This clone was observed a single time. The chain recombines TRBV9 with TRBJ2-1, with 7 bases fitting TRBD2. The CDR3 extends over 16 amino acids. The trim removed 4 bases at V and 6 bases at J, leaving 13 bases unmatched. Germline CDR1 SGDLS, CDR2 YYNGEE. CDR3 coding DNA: TGTGCCAGCAGCACCAGACTAGCCCGGGACGGCAATGAGCAGTTCTTC. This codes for CASSTRLARDGNEQFF.

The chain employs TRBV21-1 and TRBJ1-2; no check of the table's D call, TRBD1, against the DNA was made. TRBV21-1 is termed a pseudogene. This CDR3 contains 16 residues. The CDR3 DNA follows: TGTGCCAGCAGCAAAGAAGACGGACAGGGCAAGAAGGGCTACACCTTC. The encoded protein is CASSKEDGQGKKGYTF.

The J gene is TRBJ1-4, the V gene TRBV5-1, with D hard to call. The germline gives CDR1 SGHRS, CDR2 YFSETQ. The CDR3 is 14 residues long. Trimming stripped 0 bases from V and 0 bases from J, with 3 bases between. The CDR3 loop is CASSLATTNEKLFF. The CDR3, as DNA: TGCGCCAGCAGCTTGGCAACAACTAATGAAAAACTGTTTTTT.

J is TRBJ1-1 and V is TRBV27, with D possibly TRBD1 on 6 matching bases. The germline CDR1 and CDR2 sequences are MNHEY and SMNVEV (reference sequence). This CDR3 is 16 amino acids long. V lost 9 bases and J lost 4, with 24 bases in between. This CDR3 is CASTEGRGKSLTEAFF. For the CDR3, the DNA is TGTGCCAGTACAGAGGGAAGGGGGAAAAGTCTCACTGAAGCTTTCTTT.

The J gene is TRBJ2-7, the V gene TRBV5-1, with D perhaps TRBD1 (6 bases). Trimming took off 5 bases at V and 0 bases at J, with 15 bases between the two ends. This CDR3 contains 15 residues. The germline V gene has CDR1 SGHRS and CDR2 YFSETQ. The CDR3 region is CASRFTGSLSYEQYF. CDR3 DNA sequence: TGCGCCAGCAGGTTTACAGGGTCCCTCTCCTACGAGCAGTACTTC.

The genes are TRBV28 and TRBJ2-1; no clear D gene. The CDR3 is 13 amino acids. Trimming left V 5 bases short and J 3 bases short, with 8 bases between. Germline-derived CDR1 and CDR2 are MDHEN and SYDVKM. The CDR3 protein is CASSPDGYNEQFF. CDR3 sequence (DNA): TGTGCCAGCAGTCCGGACGGCTACAATGAGCAGTTCTTC.

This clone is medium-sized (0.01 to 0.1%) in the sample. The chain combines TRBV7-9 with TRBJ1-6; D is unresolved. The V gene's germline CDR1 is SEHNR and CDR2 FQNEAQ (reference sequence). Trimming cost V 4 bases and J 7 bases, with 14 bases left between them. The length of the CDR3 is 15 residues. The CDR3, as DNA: TGTGCCAGCAGCTCTACGGACGGTTTGAATTCACCCCTCCACTTT. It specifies CASSSTDGLNSPLHF.

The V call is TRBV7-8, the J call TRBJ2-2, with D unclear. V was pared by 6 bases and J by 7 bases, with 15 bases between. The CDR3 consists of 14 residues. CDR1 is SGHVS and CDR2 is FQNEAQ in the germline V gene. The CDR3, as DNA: TGTGCCAGCAGTGGGGTATCCTTCGGCGGGGAGCTGTTTTTT. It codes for CASSGVSFGGELFF.

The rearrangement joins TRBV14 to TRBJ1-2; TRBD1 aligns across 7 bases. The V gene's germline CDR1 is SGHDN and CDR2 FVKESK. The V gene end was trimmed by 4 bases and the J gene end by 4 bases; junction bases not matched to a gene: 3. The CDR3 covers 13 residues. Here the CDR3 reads CASSLQGVYGYTF. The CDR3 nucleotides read TGTGCCAGCAGCCTTCAGGGGGTCTATGGCTACACCTTC.